This record covers a single T cell receptor beta chain. Its antigen is unknown. Following 10 days of culture, CD4+ T cells were isolated. Cultures got half-medium changes with IL-2 on days 3 and 7. These data belong to a study of vaccination effects on CD4 cells after COVID-19. On the study more broadly: Samples were given by two convalescent patients 16 days and one week before vaccination.

Clones were read by immunoSEQ multiplex PCR, and TCRdb kept only the in-frame ones, dropping some. The repertoire consists of 50,000 to 70,000 clones, with 70% to 85% occurring once and the leading ten covering roughly a quarter. CDR3 length: 19 amino acids. The V and J ends lost 4 bases and 5 bases, in that order; junction bases with no gene match: 16. Germline V gene sequence: CDR1 SGHNT, CDR2 YYREEE (reference sequence). The genes are TRBV5-4 and TRBJ2-2, with 11 bases fitting TRBD2. Sequenced here: CD4+ T cells from PBMCs cultured without peptide, sampled before COVID-19 vaccination. The sequence came from a human donor who had a prior SARS-CoV-2 infection. In nucleotides, the CDR3 is TGTGCCAGCAGCCCCATGGCTAGCGGGGGGATTATGTCAACCGGGGAGCTGTTTTTT. It yields the protein CASSPMASGGIMSTGELFF.